The 19 T cell receptor beta chains given below trace back to one sample, sequenced in a study of T cells after yellow fever vaccination. MiXCR, run by TCRdb on the 5' RACE reads, gives a single entry per CDR3 protein. Altogether about 370,000 distinct CDR3 sequences are present, 11% being singletons, with the ten largest covering more than 15%. The source was PBMCs, collected on the day of the first yellow fever vaccination. The receptors come from a man aged 18-30 years who received the YFV17D yellow fever vaccine.

The gene calls are TRBV6-2 or TRBV6-3 and TRBJ2-1; tentative D call: TRBD2 (5 bases). Germline assignment: CDR1 MNHEY and CDR2 SVGEGT. The CDR3 sequence is 15 residues long. Between the trimmed V and J ends, which lost 6 bases and 2 bases, there was a span of 14 bases. The CDR3, as DNA: TGTGCCAGCAGAGTAGGGAGTAGCCCCTACAATGAGCAGTTCTTC. Protein sequence: CASRVGSSPYNEQFF.

This clonotype was counted only a few times. The chain uses TRBV27 and TRBJ2-1; perhaps TRBD1 as D (6 bases). This CDR3 region has 15 residues. The V gene lost 5 bases and the J gene lost 5 bases, with 16 bases spanning the gap. CDR1 MNHEY and CDR2 SMNVEV come from the germline V gene (reference sequence). CDR3 nucleotide sequence: TGTGCCAGCAGTATAAGGACAGACGGGAACAATGAGCAGTTCTTC. Translation: CASSIRTDGNNEQFF.

Only a few counts were recorded for this clonotype. The chain combines TRBV6-1 with TRBJ1-1; weak D call: TRBD1 (6 bases). This CDR3 spans 17 amino acids. V was cut by 6 bases and J by 1 base, with 21 bases left in between. Looked up from germline, CDR1 is MNHNS and CDR2 is SASEGT. DNA for the CDR3: TGTGCCAGCAGCCCGGACAGCCAGGCCCTCCAGAACACTGAAGCTTTCTTT. Encoded protein: CASSPDSQALQNTEAFF.

The V gene is TRBV6-1, the J gene TRBJ2-3; D gene ambiguous. The germline V and J ends were trimmed by 4 bases and 2 bases, with 10 bases remaining between them. This CDR3 is built from 14 residues. Germline V lookup: CDR1 MNHNS, CDR2 SASEGT. This CDR3 is CASSVAGYTDTQYF. The CDR3 DNA reads TGTGCCAGCAGTGTGGCAGGATACACAGATACGCAGTATTTT.

The chain couples TRBV18 to TRBJ2-7; TRBD1 matches at 8 bases. Germline V gives CDR1 KGHSH, CDR2 LQKENI. This CDR3 is 14 amino acids long. V lost 3 bases, J lost 7 bases, and 8 bases stayed unmatched. The CDR3 nucleotides read TGTGCCAGCTCACCCAACAGGGGGGTTGGGGAGCAGTACTTC. Protein sequence: CASSPNRGVGEQYF.

This clonotype was seen only a few times. The chain has TRBV12-3 or TRBV12-4 and TRBJ2-1, with 11 bases aligning to TRBD2. V dropped 5 bases and J dropped 10; count of bases not matched to a gene: 10. The CDR3 runs 15 residues. The CDR3 DNA sequence: TGTGCCAGCAGTCGCGGACTAGCGGGCGTTGGGGAGCAGTTCTTC. It specifies CASSRGLAGVGEQFF.

This clonotype turned up a few times. The chain joins TRBV10-3 to TRBJ1-6; TRBD1 matches 7 bases. V was pared by 0 bases and J by 11 bases, with 7 bases of the junction left unmatched. This CDR3 contains 15 residues. CDR1 is ENHRY and CDR2 is SYGVKD in the germline V gene. CDR3 residues: CAISESIQGSTPLHF. CDR3 sequence (DNA): TGTGCCATCAGTGAGTCGATACAGGGGAGCACACCCCTCCACTTT.

This clonotype was observed a few times. This chain connects TRBV4-3 to TRBJ2-5, with D tentatively TRBD1 (7 bases). The CDR3 sequence is 17 residues long. Germline CDR1 reads LGHNA; CDR2 reads YSLEER. V shed 2 bases and J shed 2 bases, with 18 bases lying between them. CDR3 nucleotides: TGCGCCAGCAGCCAAAACTCGGCGGGACAGCTTCAAGAGACCCAGTACTTC. Translated: CASSQNSAGQLQETQYF.

This clonotype was recorded a few times. V usage is TRBV28 and J usage is TRBJ2-3, with 13 bases matching TRBD2. Germline trimming cut 5 bases from V and 5 bases from J; bases unmatched to any gene: 7. This CDR3 has 16 amino acids. Per the germline V gene, CDR1 is MDHEN and CDR2 is SYDVKM. The CDR3 region is CASSPRLAGGRDTQYF. Written as DNA, the CDR3 is TGTGCCAGCAGTCCAAGACTAGCGGGGGGAAGAGATACGCAGTATTTT.

There are a few counts of this clonotype. V gene TRBV5-6 combines with J gene TRBJ2-7; maybe TRBD1 (6 bases). V dropped 4 bases and J dropped 2 bases, with 13 bases sitting between them. The CDR3 contains 14 residues. Germline V gives CDR1 SGHDT, CDR2 YYEEEE. CDR3 sequence reads: CASSPEQGPYEQYV. CDR3 DNA sequence: TGTGCCAGCAGCCCAGAACAGGGACCCTACGAGCAGTACGTC.

The rearrangement links TRBV7-9 to TRBJ2-7; D remains unclear. Deletions cut 3 bases from V and 4 bases from J, with 7 bases between. Per the germline V gene, CDR1 is SEHNR and CDR2 is FQNEAQ (reference sequence). The CDR3 sequence is 12 residues long. The CDR3: CASSLLGYEQYV. The CDR3 DNA follows: TGTGCCAGCAGCTTGTTGGGGTACGAGCAGTACGTC.

This clonotype showed up just a few times. This may stem from a read error, because a much larger clone lies one nucleotide away. The chain uses TRBV6-1 and TRBJ2-2; 7 bases map to TRBD1. This CDR3 comprises 15 residues. The ends lost 6 bases at V and 0 bases at J; junction bases unmatched: 4. Germline loops: CDR1 MNHNS, CDR2 SASEGT. This CDR3 is CASSAGTANTGELFF. In DNA form, the CDR3 reads TGTGCCAGCAGCGCCGGGACAGCGAACACCGGGGAGCTGTTTTTT.

The chain links TRBV10-3 to TRBJ1-1; D is perhaps TRBD1 (6 bases). CDR1 and CDR2 (germline): ENHRY, SYGVKD. Trimming removed 6 bases at V and 6 bases at J, with 14 bases between. CDR3 length equals 13 residues. The CDR3 DNA reads TGTGCCATCAGAATAGGGACAAAGTCTGAAGCTTTCTTT. Protein: CAIRIGTKSEAFF.

This clonotype appeared many times. The genes are TRBV4-2 and TRBJ2-7, with D unresolved. Trimming cost V 1 base and J 6 bases, with 7 bases left between them. Germline V gene sequence: CDR1 LGHNA, CDR2 YNFKEQ. CDR3 size: 12 residues. The CDR3 spells CASSQVDTEQYF. In DNA form, the CDR3 reads TGTGCCAGCAGCCAAGTAGATACCGAGCAGTACTTC.

The chain links TRBV6-5 to TRBJ1-2, with 9 bases aligning to TRBD1. V lost 0 bases, J lost 8 bases, and 7 bases stayed unmatched. In germline, CDR1 is MNHEY, CDR2 SVGAGI. The CDR3 totals 15 residues. In DNA form, the CDR3 reads TGTGCCAGCAGTTACTCGGGGTCCGGGACAGGGGGCTACACCTTC. This translates into CASSYSGSGTGGYTF.

The V and J genes are TRBV18 and TRBJ2-3; 7 bases are a match to TRBD1. This CDR3 region has 16 residues. After removal of 4 bases from V and 3 bases from J, the junction contained 10 bases not matched to a gene. CDR1 is KGHSH, CDR2 LQKENI, per germline. The CDR3 sequence: CASSLGQAQVTDTQYF. The CDR3 region has the DNA TGTGCCAGCTCACTAGGACAGGCCCAGGTGACAGATACGCAGTATTTT.

The chain uses TRBV6-2 or TRBV6-3 and TRBJ2-5; weak D call: TRBD2 (5 bases). Germline-derived CDR1 and CDR2 are MNHEY and SVGEGT. V lost 2 bases, J lost 3 bases, and 13 bases lay in between. CDR3 length: 15 amino acids. The CDR3 bases are TGTGCCAGCAGTTACCCTCCTCGGGGTGAAGAGACCCAGTACTTC. The encoded protein is CASSYPPRGEETQYF.

This sequence joins TRBV11-2 and TRBJ2-1; possibly TRBD1 or TRBD2 for D (6 bases each). This CDR3 comprises 15 residues. CDR1 and CDR2 (germline): SGHAT, FQNNGV. Trimming removed 2 bases at V and 2 bases at J, with 10 bases between. The CDR3 loop reads CASSLYGGAYNEQFF. The CDR3 nucleotides are TGTGCCAGCAGCTTATACGGGGGCGCCTACAATGAGCAGTTCTTC.

There are a few counts of this clonotype. The rearrangement uses TRBV18 and TRBJ1-1; D not certain. The CDR3 is made up of 13 amino acids. Trimming pared 5 bases from V and 1 base from J, leaving 8 bases between. Looked up from germline, CDR1 is KGHSH and CDR2 is LQKENI. In DNA form, the CDR3 reads TGTGCCAGCTCAGACCAGGCGAACACTGAAGCTTTCTTT. Its protein product is CASSDQANTEAFF. Using reference TRBV18 and TRBJ1-1 for the parts outside the CDR3, the full variable domain is NAGVMQNPRHLVRRRGQEARLRCSPMKGHSHVYWYRQLPEEGLKFMVYLQKENIIDESGMPKERFSAEFPKEGPSILRIQQVVRGDSAAYFCASSDQANTEAFFGQGTRLTVV.